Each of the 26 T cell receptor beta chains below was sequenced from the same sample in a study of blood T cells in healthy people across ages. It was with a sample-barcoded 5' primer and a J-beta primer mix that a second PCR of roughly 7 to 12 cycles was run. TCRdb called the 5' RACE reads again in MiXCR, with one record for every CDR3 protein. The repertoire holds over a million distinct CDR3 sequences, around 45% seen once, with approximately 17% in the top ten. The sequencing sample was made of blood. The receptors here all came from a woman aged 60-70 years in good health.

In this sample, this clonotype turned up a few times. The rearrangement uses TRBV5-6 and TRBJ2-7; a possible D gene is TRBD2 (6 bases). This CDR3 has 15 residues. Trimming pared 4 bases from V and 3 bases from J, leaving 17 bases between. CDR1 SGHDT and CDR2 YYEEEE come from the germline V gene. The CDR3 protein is CASSPGWDSFYEQYF. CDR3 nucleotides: TGTGCCAGCAGCCCCGGGTGGGACTCCTTCTACGAGCAGTACTTC.

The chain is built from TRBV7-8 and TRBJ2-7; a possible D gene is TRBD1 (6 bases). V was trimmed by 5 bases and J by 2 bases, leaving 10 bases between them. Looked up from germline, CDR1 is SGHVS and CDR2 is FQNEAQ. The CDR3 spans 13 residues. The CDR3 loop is CASSHRQAYEQYF. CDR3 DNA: TGTGCCAGCAGCCATCGACAGGCCTACGAGCAGTACTTC.

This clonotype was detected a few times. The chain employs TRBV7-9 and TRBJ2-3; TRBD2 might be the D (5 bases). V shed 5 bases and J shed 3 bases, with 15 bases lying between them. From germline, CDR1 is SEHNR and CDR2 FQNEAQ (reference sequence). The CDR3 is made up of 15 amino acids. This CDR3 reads CASSPAEGATDTQYF. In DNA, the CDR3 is TGTGCCAGCAGCCCAGCGGAAGGTGCAACAGATACGCAGTATTTT. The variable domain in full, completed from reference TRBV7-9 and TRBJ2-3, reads DTGVSQNPRHKITKRGQNVTFRCDPISEHNRLYWYRQTLGQGPEFLTYFQNEAQLEKSRLLSDRFSAERPKGSFSTLEIQRTEQGDSAMYLCASSPAEGATDTQYFGPGTRLTVL.

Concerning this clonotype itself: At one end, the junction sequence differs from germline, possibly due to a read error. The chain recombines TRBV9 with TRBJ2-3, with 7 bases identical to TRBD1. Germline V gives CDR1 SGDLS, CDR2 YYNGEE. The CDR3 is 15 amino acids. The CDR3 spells CAGSGRAGGADTQYF. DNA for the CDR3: TGTGCCGGCAGCGGTCGGGCAGGGGGAGCAGATACGCAGTATTTT.

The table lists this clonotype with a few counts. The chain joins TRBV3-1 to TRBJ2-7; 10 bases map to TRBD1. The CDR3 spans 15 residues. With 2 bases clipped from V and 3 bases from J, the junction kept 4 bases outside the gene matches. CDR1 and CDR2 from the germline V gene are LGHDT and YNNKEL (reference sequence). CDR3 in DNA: TGTGCCAGCAGCCAAATCCGGGACAGGGGCTACGAGCAGTACTTC. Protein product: CASSQIRDRGYEQYF.

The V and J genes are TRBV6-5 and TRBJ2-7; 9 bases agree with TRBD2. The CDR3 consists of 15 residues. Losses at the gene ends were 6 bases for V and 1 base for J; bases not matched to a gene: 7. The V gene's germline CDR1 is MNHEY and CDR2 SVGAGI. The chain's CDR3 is CASSPGTSWSYEQYF. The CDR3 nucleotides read TGTGCCAGCAGCCCCGGGACTAGCTGGTCCTACGAGCAGTACTTC.

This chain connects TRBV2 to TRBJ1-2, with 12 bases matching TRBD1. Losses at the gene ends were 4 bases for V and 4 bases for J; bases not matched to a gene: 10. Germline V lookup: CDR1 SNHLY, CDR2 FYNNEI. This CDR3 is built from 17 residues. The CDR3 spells CASSGGTGGASLYGYTF. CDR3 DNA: TGTGCCAGCAGTGGGGGGACAGGGGGCGCGTCACTCTATGGCTACACCTTC.

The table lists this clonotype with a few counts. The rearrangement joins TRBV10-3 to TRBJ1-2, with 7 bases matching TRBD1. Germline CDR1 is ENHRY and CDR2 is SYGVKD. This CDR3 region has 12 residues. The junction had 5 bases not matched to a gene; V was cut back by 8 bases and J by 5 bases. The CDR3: CAIFGQEYGYTF. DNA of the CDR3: TGTGCCATCTTTGGACAGGAGTATGGCTACACCTTC.

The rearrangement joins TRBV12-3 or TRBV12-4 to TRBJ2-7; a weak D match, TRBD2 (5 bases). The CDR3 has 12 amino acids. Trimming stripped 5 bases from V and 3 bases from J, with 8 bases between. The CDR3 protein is CASSGGFYEQYF. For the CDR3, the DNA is TGTGCCAGCAGTGGAGGTTTCTACGAGCAGTACTTC.

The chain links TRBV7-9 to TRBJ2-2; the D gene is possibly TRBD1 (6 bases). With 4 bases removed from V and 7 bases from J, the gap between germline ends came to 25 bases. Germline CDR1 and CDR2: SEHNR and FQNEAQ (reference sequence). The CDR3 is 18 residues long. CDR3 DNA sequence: TGTGCCAGCAGCTACGGGACAAGGGAGCCCTTAAGGAGCGGGGAGCTGTTTTTT. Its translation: CASSYGTREPLRSGELFF.

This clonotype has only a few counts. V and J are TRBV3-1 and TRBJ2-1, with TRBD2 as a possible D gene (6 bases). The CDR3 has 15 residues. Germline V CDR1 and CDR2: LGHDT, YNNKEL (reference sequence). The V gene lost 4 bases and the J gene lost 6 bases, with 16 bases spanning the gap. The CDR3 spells CASSPLGGAGNEQFF. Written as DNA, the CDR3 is TGTGCCAGCAGCCCCCTAGGCGGGGCCGGCAATGAGCAGTTCTTC.

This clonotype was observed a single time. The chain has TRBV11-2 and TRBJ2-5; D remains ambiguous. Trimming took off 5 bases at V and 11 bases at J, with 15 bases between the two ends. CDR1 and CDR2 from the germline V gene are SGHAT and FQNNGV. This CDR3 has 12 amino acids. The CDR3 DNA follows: TGTGCCAGCAGCGTCGCCGGGCATGAGCAGTACTTC. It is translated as CASSVAGHEQYF.

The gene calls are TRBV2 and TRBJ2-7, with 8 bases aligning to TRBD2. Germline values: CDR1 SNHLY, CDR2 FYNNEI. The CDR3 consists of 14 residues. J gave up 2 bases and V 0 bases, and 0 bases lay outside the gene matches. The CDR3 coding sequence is TGTGCCAGCAGTGAAGCTAGCGGGGCCTACGAGCAGTACTTC. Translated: CASSEASGAYEQYF.

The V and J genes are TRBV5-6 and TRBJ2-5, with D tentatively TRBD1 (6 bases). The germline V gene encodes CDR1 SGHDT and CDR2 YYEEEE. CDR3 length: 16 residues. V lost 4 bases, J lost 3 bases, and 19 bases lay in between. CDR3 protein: CASSPQTGNPKETQYF. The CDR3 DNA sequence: TGTGCCAGCAGCCCGCAAACAGGGAATCCGAAAGAGACCCAGTACTTC.

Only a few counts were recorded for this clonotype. CDR3 sequence: CASSRGQTSSYEQYF. CDR3 coding DNA: TGTGCCAGCAGCCGGGGTCAGACAAGCTCCTACGAGCAGTACTTC. J is TRBJ2-7 and V is TRBV9, with D possibly matching TRBD2 (5 bases). V gave up 4 bases and J gave up 0 bases, with 14 bases separating them. This CDR3 contains 15 residues. Germline assignment: CDR1 SGDLS and CDR2 YYNGEE.

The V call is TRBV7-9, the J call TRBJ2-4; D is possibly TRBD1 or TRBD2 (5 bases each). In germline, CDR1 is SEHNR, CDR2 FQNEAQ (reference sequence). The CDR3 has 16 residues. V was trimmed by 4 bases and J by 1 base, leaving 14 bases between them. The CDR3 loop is CASSSGTEMAKNIQYF. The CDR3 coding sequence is TGTGCCAGCAGCTCGGGGACGGAGATGGCCAAAAACATTCAGTACTTC.

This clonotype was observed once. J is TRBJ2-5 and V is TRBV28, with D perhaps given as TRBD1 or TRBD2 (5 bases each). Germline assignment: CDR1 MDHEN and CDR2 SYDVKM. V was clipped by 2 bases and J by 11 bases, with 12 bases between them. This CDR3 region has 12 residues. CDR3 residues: CASSLILGEQYF. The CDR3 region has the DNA TGTGCCAGCAGTTTAATTTTGGGGGAGCAGTACTTC.

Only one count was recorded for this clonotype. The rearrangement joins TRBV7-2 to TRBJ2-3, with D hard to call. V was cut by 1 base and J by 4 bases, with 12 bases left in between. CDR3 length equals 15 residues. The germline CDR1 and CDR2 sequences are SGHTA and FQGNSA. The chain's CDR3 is CASSLGDDGADTQYF. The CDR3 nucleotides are TGTGCCAGCAGCTTAGGCGACGATGGGGCAGATACGCAGTATTTT.

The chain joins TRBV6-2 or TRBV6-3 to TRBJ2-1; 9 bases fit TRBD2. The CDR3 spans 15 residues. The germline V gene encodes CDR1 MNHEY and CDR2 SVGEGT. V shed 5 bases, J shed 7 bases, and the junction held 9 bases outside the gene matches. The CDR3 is CASSGLAGAGNEQFF. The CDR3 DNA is TGTGCCAGCAGTGGATTAGCGGGAGCGGGGAATGAGCAGTTCTTC.

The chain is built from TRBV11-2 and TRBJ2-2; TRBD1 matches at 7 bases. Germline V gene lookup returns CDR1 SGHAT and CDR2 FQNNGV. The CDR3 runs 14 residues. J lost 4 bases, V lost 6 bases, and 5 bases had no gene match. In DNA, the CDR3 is TGTGCCAGCAGACTCGACAGGGCCACCGGGGAGCTGTTTTTT. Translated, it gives CASRLDRATGELFF.

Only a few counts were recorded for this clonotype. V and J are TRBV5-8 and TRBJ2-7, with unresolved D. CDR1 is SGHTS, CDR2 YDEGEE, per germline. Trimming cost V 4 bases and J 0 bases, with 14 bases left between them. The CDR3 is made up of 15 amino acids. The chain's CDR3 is CASSARQLGSYEQYF. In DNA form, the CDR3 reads TGTGCCAGCAGCGCCCGCCAACTGGGCTCCTACGAGCAGTACTTC.

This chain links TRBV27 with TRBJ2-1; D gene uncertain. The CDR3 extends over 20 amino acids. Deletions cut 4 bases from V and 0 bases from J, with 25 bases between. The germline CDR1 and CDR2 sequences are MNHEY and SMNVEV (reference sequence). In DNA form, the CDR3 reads TGTGCCAGCAGTTACTCCCCCGGCGGTGGTCCTCAGAGCTCCTACAATGAGCAGTTCTTC. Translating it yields CASSYSPGGGPQSSYNEQFF.

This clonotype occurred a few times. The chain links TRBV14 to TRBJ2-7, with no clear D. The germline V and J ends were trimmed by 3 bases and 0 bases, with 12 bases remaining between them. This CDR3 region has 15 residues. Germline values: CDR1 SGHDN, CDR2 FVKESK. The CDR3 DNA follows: TGTGCCAGCAGCCAGGGGAAACTCCGCTCCTACGAGCAGTACTTC. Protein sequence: CASSQGKLRSYEQYF.

The DNA for the CDR3 is TGTGCCAGCAACCCCGTGTTTGGAGGGACAGAAGCTTTCTTT. Residues: CASNPVFGGTEAFF. The J gene is TRBJ1-1, the V gene TRBV11-1; tentative D call: TRBD1 (6 bases). Trimming removed 7 bases at V and 8 bases at J, with 20 bases between. This CDR3 is 14 amino acids long. Germline assignment: CDR1 SGHAT and CDR2 FQDESV (reference sequence).

The DNA of the CDR3 is TGCGCCAGCAGCTTGGCCCGGACTCACAGTGGGGCTTTCTTT. Translation gives CASSLARTHSGAFF. J is TRBJ1-1 and V is TRBV5-1; D is unresolved. Trimming stripped 0 bases from V and 11 bases from J, with 17 bases between. CDR1 and CDR2 (germline): SGHRS, YFSETQ. This CDR3 comprises 14 residues.

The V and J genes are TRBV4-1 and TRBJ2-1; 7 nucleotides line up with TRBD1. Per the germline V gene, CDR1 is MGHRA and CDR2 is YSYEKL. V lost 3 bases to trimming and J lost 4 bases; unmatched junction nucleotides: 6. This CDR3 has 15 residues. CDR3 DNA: TGCGCCAGCAGCCATCGGACAGGTGTTTACAATGAGCAGTTCTTC. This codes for CASSHRTGVYNEQFF.